The T cell receptor beta chain described here comes from a study of CD8 T cells in ankylosing spondylitis. Study-level findings and limits: There was a TCR beta motif, made of roughly eight highly homologous variants, that appeared characteristic of ankylosing spondylitis blood. The study looked at matched synovial fluid samples from ankylosing spondylitis patients. Disease-linked clones were reported to be significantly enriched there. Disease-linked clones were CD8+ and relatively rare in peripheral blood.

Quantitative 5'-RACE with molecular barcodes produced the TCR beta libraries. One entry per CDR3 protein, called by TCRdb with MiXCR from the 5' RACE reads. The sample carries around 180,000 distinct CDR3 sequences, around 13% recorded once. CDR3 length: 17 amino acids. V lost 1 base, J lost 7 bases, and 20 bases lay in between. Per the germline V gene, CDR1 is SGHDN and CDR2 is FVKESK. The sample holds many counts of this clonotype. Its target is unknown. This sequence originates from a female donor with ankylosing spondylitis or in good health (not recorded which). This chain joins TRBV14 and TRBJ2-1; D may be TRBD2 (6 bases). The sample was blood, either unsorted or a sorted T cell fraction (not recorded which). CDR3 loop: CASSQGGLYLAQNEQFF. The DNA for the CDR3 is TGTGCCAGCAGCCAAGGAGGTCTCTACCTAGCGCAGAATGAGCAGTTCTTC.